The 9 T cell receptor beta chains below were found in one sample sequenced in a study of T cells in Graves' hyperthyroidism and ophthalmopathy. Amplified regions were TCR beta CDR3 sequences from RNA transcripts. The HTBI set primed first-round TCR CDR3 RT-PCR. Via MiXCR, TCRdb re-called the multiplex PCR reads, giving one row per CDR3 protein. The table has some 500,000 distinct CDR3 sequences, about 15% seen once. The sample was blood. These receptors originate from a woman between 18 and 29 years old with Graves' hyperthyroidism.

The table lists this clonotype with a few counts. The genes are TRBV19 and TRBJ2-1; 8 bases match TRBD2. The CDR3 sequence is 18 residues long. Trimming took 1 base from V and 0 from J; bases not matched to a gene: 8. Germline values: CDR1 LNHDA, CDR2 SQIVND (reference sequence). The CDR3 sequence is CASSIGGGAGGSYNEQFF. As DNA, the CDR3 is TGTGCCAGTAGTATAGGGGGGGGGGCGGGGGGCTCCTACAATGAGCAGTTCTTC.

The CDR3 loop is CASSVSGQETQYF. In nucleotides, the CDR3 is TGTGCCAGCAGCGTAAGCGGTCAAGAGACCCAGTACTTC. The chain couples TRBV9 to TRBJ2-5, with D maybe TRBD2 (5 bases). Germline V CDR1 and CDR2: SGDLS, YYNGEE. The CDR3 covers 13 residues. Trimming pared 1 base from V and 2 bases from J, leaving 6 bases between.

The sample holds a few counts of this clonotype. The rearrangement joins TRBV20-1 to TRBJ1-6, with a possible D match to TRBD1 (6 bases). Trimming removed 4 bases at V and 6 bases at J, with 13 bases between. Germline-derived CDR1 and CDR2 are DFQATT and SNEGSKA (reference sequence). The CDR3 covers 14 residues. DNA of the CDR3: TGCAGTGCTAAGCTTGGGGGGCCTAATTCACCCCTCCACTTT. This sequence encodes CSAKLGGPNSPLHF.

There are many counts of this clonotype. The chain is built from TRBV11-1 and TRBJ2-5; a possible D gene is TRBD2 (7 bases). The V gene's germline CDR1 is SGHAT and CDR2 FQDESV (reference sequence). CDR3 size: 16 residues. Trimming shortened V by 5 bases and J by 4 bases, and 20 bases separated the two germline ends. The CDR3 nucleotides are TGTGCCAGCAGCGTCGACACAGGGAGGGTGAGAGAGACCCAGTACTTC. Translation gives CASSVDTGRVRETQYF.

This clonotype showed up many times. The DNA of the CDR3 is TGTGCCAGCAGTGCGGCGACTAGCGTCGGGAATGAGCAGTTCTTC. It codes for CASSAATSVGNEQFF. The rearrangement joins TRBV2 to TRBJ2-1, with 8 bases that match TRBD2. The trim removed 4 bases at V and 7 bases at J, leaving 9 bases unmatched. Germline lookup yields CDR1 SNHLY and CDR2 FYNNEI. The CDR3 sequence is 15 residues long.

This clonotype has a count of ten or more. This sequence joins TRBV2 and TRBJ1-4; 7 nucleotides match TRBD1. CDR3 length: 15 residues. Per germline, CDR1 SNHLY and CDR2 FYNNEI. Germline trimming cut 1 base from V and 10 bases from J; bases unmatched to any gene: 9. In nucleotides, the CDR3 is TGTGCCAGCAGTGAAGGAGGGGGCAGGAGAGGAAAACTGTTTTTT. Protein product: CASSEGGGRRGKLFF.

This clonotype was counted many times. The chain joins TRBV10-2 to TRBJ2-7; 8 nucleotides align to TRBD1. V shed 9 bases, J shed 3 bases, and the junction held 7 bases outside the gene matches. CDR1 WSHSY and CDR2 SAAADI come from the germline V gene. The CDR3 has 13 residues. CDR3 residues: CARAAGTGYEQYF. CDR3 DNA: TGCGCCAGGGCCGCCGGGACAGGCTACGAGCAGTACTTC.

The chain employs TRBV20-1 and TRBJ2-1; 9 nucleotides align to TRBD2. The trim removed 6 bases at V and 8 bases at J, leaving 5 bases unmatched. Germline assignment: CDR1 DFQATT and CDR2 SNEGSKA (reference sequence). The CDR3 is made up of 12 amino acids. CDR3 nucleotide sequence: TGCAGTGCCGAAGCGGGAGGCTATGAGCAGTTCTTC. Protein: CSAEAGGYEQFF.

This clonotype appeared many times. The CDR3 bases are TGTGCCAGCAGTCGGGGGGCGCAGAGGGGCTACACCTTC. Translated, it gives CASSRGAQRGYTF. The J gene is TRBJ1-2, the V gene TRBV6-1, with a tentative D call TRBD1 (6 bases). CDR1 MNHNS and CDR2 SASEGT come from the germline V gene. The CDR3 runs to 13 residues. V was cut by 5 bases and J by 8 bases, with 15 bases left in between.